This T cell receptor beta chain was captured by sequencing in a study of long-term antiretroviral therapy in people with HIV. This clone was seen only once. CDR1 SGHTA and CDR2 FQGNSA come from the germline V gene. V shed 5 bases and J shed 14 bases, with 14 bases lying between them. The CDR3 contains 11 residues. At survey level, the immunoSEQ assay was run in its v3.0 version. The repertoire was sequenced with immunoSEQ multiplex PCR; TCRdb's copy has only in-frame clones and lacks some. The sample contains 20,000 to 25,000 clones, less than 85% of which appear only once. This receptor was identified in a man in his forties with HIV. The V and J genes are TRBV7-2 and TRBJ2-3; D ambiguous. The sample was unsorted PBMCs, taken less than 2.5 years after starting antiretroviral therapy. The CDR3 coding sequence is TGTGCCAGCAGCGATACCGCGGTGCGGTATTTT. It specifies CASSDTAVRYF.